The 30 T cell receptor beta chains listed next were all sequenced from one sample in a study of blood T cell repertoires in COVID-19. Generated by immunoSEQ multiplex PCR, the TCRdb table keeps only in-frame clones and is missing some. This sample has 300,000 to 350,000 clones, with roughly 90% found just once. The sequenced material came from PBMCs or T cells enriched from blood (not recorded which). The origin of the receptors is a woman in her thirties who had been exposed to COVID-19.

V is TRBV7-2 and J is TRBJ2-7; D possibly corresponds to TRBD2 (6 bases). There are 18 residues in the CDR3. From germline, CDR1 is SGHTA and CDR2 FQGNSA. Trimming took off 5 bases at V and 3 bases at J, with 26 bases between the two ends. The CDR3 region has the DNA TGTGCCAGCAGCCTCCGGGATGGTCCGGGACTGAAGTTCTACGAGCAGTACTTC. It specifies CASSLRDGPGLKFYEQYF.

This chain joins TRBV19 and TRBJ1-5; D gene unclear. This CDR3 region has 16 residues. The germline V gene encodes CDR1 LNHDA and CDR2 SQIVND (reference sequence). Trimming removed 2 bases at V and 1 base at J, with 12 bases between. The CDR3 region is CASSIFSSGSNQPQHF. As DNA, the CDR3 is TGTGCCAGTAGTATATTTTCGTCGGGAAGCAATCAGCCCCAGCATTTT.

The rearrangement joins TRBV30 to TRBJ1-5; TRBD1 matches at 11 bases. The CDR3 contains 19 residues. The junction had 18 bases not matched to a gene; V was cut back by 0 bases and J by 8 bases. The germline V gene has CDR1 GTSNPN and CDR2 SVGIG (reference sequence). DNA for the CDR3: TGTGCCTGGAGTGTGGGAGGAGCGGACAGGGGGCCGGGGAAAAAGCCCCAGCATTTT. It encodes CAWSVGGADRGPGKKPQHF.

This chain connects TRBV4-2 to TRBJ2-1; TRBD2 agrees at 11 bases. Germline lookup yields CDR1 LGHNA and CDR2 YNFKEQ. Losses at the gene ends were 0 bases for V and 6 bases for J; bases not matched to a gene: 4. The CDR3 length is 16 residues. CDR3 in amino acids: CASSQDKLAGANEQFF. The CDR3, as DNA: TGTGCCAGCAGCCAAGATAAACTAGCGGGGGCCAATGAGCAGTTCTTC.

The rearrangement uses TRBV21-1 and TRBJ2-5; whether TRBD1, the table's D call, matches the DNA was not checked. TRBV21-1 is a documented pseudogene. This CDR3 is built from 16 residues. Here the CDR3 reads CASTHGTGLDQETQYF. The CDR3 bases are TGTGCCAGCACTCACGGGACAGGTTTGGACCAAGAGACCCAGTACTTC.

The rearrangement joins TRBV12-3 or TRBV12-4 to TRBJ1-1; D is uncertain. Trimming took off 0 bases at V and 6 bases at J, with 8 bases between the two ends. The CDR3 sequence is 13 residues long. The CDR3 region has the DNA TGTGCCAGCAGTTTAGCGGGCGGGGCTGAAGCTTTCTTT. This gives the protein CASSLAGGAEAFF.

This clone was found once. The chain couples TRBV2 to TRBJ1-2; TRBD1 is a possible D gene (5 bases). V was shortened by 8 bases and J by 3 bases, with 13 bases between the two germline ends. Germline V lookup: CDR1 SNHLY, CDR2 FYNNEI. The CDR3 covers 13 residues. The CDR3 DNA reads as TGTGCCAGCGGACTCGCGGGGGACTATGGCTACACCTTC. This translates into CASGLAGDYGYTF. The full variable domain, completed using reference TRBV2 and TRBJ1-2, is EPEVTQTPSHQVTQMGQEVILRCVPISNHLYFYWYRQILGQKVEFLVSFYNNEISEKSEIFDDQFSVERPDGSNFTLKIRSTKLEDSAMYFCASGLAGDYGYTFGSGTRLTVV.

The chain recombines TRBV10-1 with TRBJ2-1; 9 positions match TRBD1. V shed 7 bases and J 5 bases; nucleotides not matched to a gene: 3. The CDR3 is 13 amino acids. CDR1 and CDR2 from the germline V gene are WNHNN and SYGVQD (reference sequence). DNA for the CDR3: TGCGCCAGCACGGACAGGGGAGACAATGAGCAGTTCTTC. It codes for CASTDRGDNEQFF.

The V call is TRBV10-3, the J call TRBJ1-2; no clear D gene. In germline, CDR1 is ENHRY, CDR2 SYGVKD. V was pared by 4 bases and J by 7 bases, with 13 bases between. This CDR3 has 13 residues. The CDR3 reads CAISVREDGGYTF. The CDR3 bases are TGTGCCATCAGTGTCCGGGAGGATGGTGGCTACACCTTC.

V usage is TRBV10-3 and J usage is TRBJ1-2, with TRBD1 matching 11 bases. From germline, CDR1 is ENHRY and CDR2 SYGVKD. The V segment lost 3 bases and the J segment 6 bases; nucleotides outside the gene matches: 3. CDR3 length equals 14 residues. The CDR3 DNA sequence: TGTGCCATCAGTGATGGACAGGGGGCGGATGGCTACACCTTC. Translating gives CAISDGQGADGYTF.

V and J are TRBV5-8 and TRBJ1-5; no clear D. The germline gives CDR1 SGHTS, CDR2 YDEGEE. The length of the CDR3 is 15 residues. With 0 bases removed from V and 1 base from J, the gap between germline ends came to 8 bases. DNA for the CDR3: TGTGCCAGCAGCTTGGGGGCGCGAAGCAATCAGCCCCAGCATTTT. It is translated as CASSLGARSNQPQHF.

This sequence joins TRBV24-1 and TRBJ2-7; 8 bases map to TRBD1. V shed 1 base, J shed 7 bases, and the junction held 14 bases outside the gene matches. Looked up from germline, CDR1 is KGHDR and CDR2 is SFDVKD. The CDR3 runs 17 residues. In DNA, the CDR3 is TGTGCCACCAGTGATTTAGTTGTGGACAGGGTGCTAGAGGAGCAGTACTTC. Translating gives CATSDLVVDRVLEEQYF.

This chain links TRBV27 with TRBJ1-1, with a tentative D call TRBD1 (6 bases). V was pared by 5 bases and J by 0 bases, with 16 bases between. The CDR3 runs to 16 residues. Germline-derived CDR1 and CDR2 are MNHEY and SMNVEV (reference sequence). The DNA for the CDR3 is TGTGCCAGCAGTGCCCTTCTGGGACAACTGAACACTGAAGCTTTCTTT. This translates into CASSALLGQLNTEAFF.

The chain employs TRBV9 and TRBJ2-2, with 8 positions matching TRBD2. CDR1 is SGDLS, CDR2 YYNGEE, per germline. V shed 0 bases and J 4 bases; nucleotides not matched to a gene: 2. The CDR3 runs to 15 residues. This CDR3 is CASSVAGGGTGELFF. The CDR3 bases are TGTGCCAGCAGCGTAGCGGGGGGGGGCACCGGGGAGCTGTTTTTT.

Written as DNA, the CDR3 is TGTGCCAGCAGACGGGACAGCCAGAACGAGCAGTACTTC. Protein: CASRRDSQNEQYF. J is TRBJ2-7 and V is TRBV12-3 or TRBV12-4; TRBD1 aligns across 7 bases. The CDR3 spans 13 residues. After removal of 6 bases from V and 5 bases from J, the junction contained 7 bases not matched to a gene.

The DNA of the CDR3 is TGTGCCAGCAGCGTTGAGGGACAGGCCACTGAAGCTTTCTTT. It specifies CASSVEGQATEAFF. The rearrangement uses TRBV9 and TRBJ1-1, with 8 bases that match TRBD1. Germline lookup yields CDR1 SGDLS and CDR2 YYNGEE. This CDR3 has 14 amino acids. After removal of 2 bases from V and 4 bases from J, the junction contained 4 bases not matched to a gene.

The chain recombines TRBV18 with TRBJ1-1; 10 positions agree with TRBD1. Per the germline V gene, CDR1 is KGHSH and CDR2 is LQKENI. The CDR3 is made up of 14 amino acids. V trimming: 6 bases; J trimming: 4 bases; junction bases outside the gene matches: 5. CDR3 in amino acids: CASSTGGAITEAFF. In DNA form, the CDR3 reads TGTGCCAGCTCGACAGGGGGCGCGATCACTGAAGCTTTCTTT. Combining the CDR3 with reference TRBV18 and TRBJ1-1 gives the whole variable domain NAGVMQNPRHLVRRRGQEARLRCSPMKGHSHVYWYRQLPEEGLKFMVYLQKENIIDESGMPKERFSAEFPKEGPSILRIQQVVRGDSAAYFCASSTGGAITEAFFGQGTRLTVV.

V is TRBV5-1 and J is TRBJ1-4; 9 bases agree with TRBD1. The V gene's germline CDR1 is SGHRS and CDR2 YFSETQ. The trim removed 4 bases at V and 1 base at J, leaving 14 bases unmatched. This CDR3 has 19 amino acids. The CDR3 protein is CASSTTTGGAALTNEKLFF. Written as DNA, the CDR3 is TGCGCCAGCAGCACTACTACAGGGGGCGCGGCTCTAACTAATGAAAAACTGTTTTTT.

V and J are TRBV7-2 and TRBJ2-3; TRBD2 aligns across 12 bases. The germline CDR1 and CDR2 sequences are SGHTA and FQGNSA. The CDR3 totals 17 residues. V was clipped by 4 bases and J by 2 bases; unmatched bases: 7. The CDR3 sequence is CASSSSLAGGVTDTQYF. DNA of the CDR3: TGTGCCAGCAGCTCCTCCCTAGCGGGGGGGGTCACAGATACGCAGTATTTT.

DNA for the CDR3: TGTGCCAGCAGTGACTTCGGGACAGGGAGGGGGTGCAATCAGCCCCAGCATTTT. Protein: CASSDFGTGRGCNQPQHF. The chain is built from TRBV6-4 and TRBJ1-5; 9 positions match TRBD1. The germline V gene encodes CDR1 MRHNA and CDR2 SNTAGT. The CDR3 totals 18 residues. V lost 1 base to trimming and J lost 2 bases; unmatched junction nucleotides: 9.

The chain carries TRBV5-6 and TRBJ2-2; 14 bases agree with TRBD2. The germline V gene encodes CDR1 SGHDT and CDR2 YYEEEE. J lost 4 bases, V lost 4 bases, and 6 bases had no gene match. There are 17 residues in the CDR3. The CDR3: CASSRGLAGAITGELFF. DNA for the CDR3: TGTGCCAGCAGCCGGGGACTAGCGGGGGCAATCACCGGGGAGCTGTTTTTT.

The chain recombines TRBV9 with TRBJ2-5; 16 positions match TRBD2. CDR1 is SGDLS, CDR2 YYNGEE, per germline. V lost 4 bases to trimming and J lost 1 base; unmatched junction nucleotides: 4. The CDR3 has 17 residues. CDR3: CASSLGTSGGGQETQYF. Here the CDR3 DNA reads TGTGCCAGCAGCCTCGGGACTAGCGGGGGGGGCCAAGAGACCCAGTACTTC.

The sample holds one count of this clone. The chain carries TRBV4-3 and TRBJ1-4; 10 bases agree with TRBD1. Germline V gives CDR1 LGHNA, CDR2 YSLEER. V dropped 3 bases and J dropped 3; count of bases not matched to a gene: 7. The CDR3 length is 17 residues. CDR3 loop: CASSHRDRGFSNEKLFF. Written as DNA, the CDR3 is TGCGCCAGCAGCCACCGGGACAGGGGATTCTCTAATGAAAAACTGTTTTTT.

V is TRBV7-2 and J is TRBJ2-4; D remains unclear. V lost 3 bases and J 0 bases, leaving 6 bases between the germline ends. Germline CDR1 and CDR2: SGHTA and FQGNSA. CDR3 length: 14 amino acids. The CDR3 DNA reads as TGTGCCAGCAGCTTCTCCTTAGCCAAAAACATTCAGTACTTC. Its translation: CASSFSLAKNIQYF.

The chain links TRBV21-1 to TRBJ1-6. TRBV21-1 constitutes a pseudogene. CDR3 length equals 17 residues. The CDR3 coding sequence is TGTGCCAGCAGCAAAGTGGCGGATCTCAGTCATAATTCACCCCTCCACTTT. It is translated as CASSKVADLSHNSPLHF.

This chain uses TRBV6-1 with TRBJ2-2; D might be TRBD1 (5 bases). Trimming shortened V by 4 bases and J by 0 bases, and 12 bases separated the two germline ends. Germline V CDR1 and CDR2: MNHNS, SASEGT. This CDR3 comprises 16 residues. CDR3 bases: TGTGCCAGCAGTGCGTCACAGGTATCGAACACCGGGGAGCTGTTTTTT. This codes for CASSASQVSNTGELFF.

As to this clone: Compared with germline, one end of the junction differs, possibly owing to a read error. The V and J genes are TRBV18 and TRBJ2-7, with 10 bases identical to TRBD2. This CDR3 contains 14 residues. CDR1 is KGHSH, CDR2 LQKENI, per germline. CDR3 nucleotide sequence: TGTGCCAGCTCACCTTACCAAGGACTAGCGGATGTAAGCTTC. Translation: CASSPYQGLADVSF.

This rearrangement joins TRBV19 to TRBJ1-2; 11 bases map to TRBD1. Germline CDR1 LNHDA, CDR2 SQIVND (reference sequence). The CDR3 consists of 16 residues. The junction had 9 bases not matched to a gene; V was cut back by 5 bases and J by 4 bases. CDR3 nucleotide sequence: TGTGCCAGTAGTTACGGACAGGGGGCCTTCACCTATGGCTACACCTTC. Translation gives CASSYGQGAFTYGYTF.

The table lists this clone with a few counts. The rearrangement links TRBV4-3 to TRBJ2-7; the D gene is possibly TRBD2 (5 bases). Trimming stripped 4 bases from V and 3 bases from J, with 13 bases between. The germline gives CDR1 LGHNA, CDR2 YSLEER. The CDR3 loop spans 14 amino acids. The CDR3 sequence: CASSPERSRYEQYF. The CDR3 bases are TGCGCCAGCAGCCCCGAGCGGAGCCGCTACGAGCAGTACTTC.

The J gene is TRBJ2-7, the V gene TRBV27; weak D call: TRBD1 (6 bases). Germline CDR1 MNHEY, CDR2 SMNVEV (reference sequence). Trimming pared 5 bases from V and 2 bases from J, leaving 13 bases between. CDR3 length: 14 residues. This chain's CDR3 is CASSNTGSAYEQYF. Here the CDR3 DNA reads TGTGCCAGCAGTAACACAGGGTCAGCCTACGAGCAGTACTTC.